The next 5 T cell receptor beta chains were all read from a single sample in a study of tumor-infiltrating lymphocytes in primary liver carcinoma. Germline DNA was also extracted, with blood RNA taken from unsorted whole blood. TCR beta cDNA was reverse-transcribed from about 500 ng of total RNA. The reaction used a constant-region primer and ProtoScript II reverse transcriptase. What produced the TCR beta libraries was three nested multiplex PCR rounds using slightly modified ARM-PCR. TRBV1-TRBV30 forward and Cbeta reverse primers drove the first two roughly 10-cycle rounds. TCRdb ran MiXCR on the multiplex PCR reads and lists one entry per CDR3 protein. The sample yields 150,000 to 200,000 distinct CDR3 sequences, 50% to 75% seen once. Sequencing was carried out using peripheral blood. All receptors come from a man aged 40-49 years with primary liver carcinoma and hepatitis B virus infection.

Of note for this clonotype: A much larger clone is a single base away; this may be a read error. The chain uses TRBV4-2 and TRBJ2-2, with D perhaps matching TRBD2 (6 bases). Germline V CDR1 and CDR2: LGHNA, YNFKEQ. This CDR3 comprises 16 residues. The CDR3 coding sequence is TGTGCCAACAGCCAAGACCCTAGCGTCAACACCGGGGAGCTGTTTTTT. It codes for CANSQDPSVNTGELFF.

This rearrangement joins TRBV18 to TRBJ2-5; D not certain. Per the germline V gene, CDR1 is KGHSH and CDR2 is LQKENI. V lost 8 bases, J lost 4 bases, and 14 bases lay in between. The CDR3 contains 13 residues. CDR3 nucleotide sequence: TGTGCCAGCAGTCCCCAGGATGCAGAGACCCAGTACTTC. Encoded protein: CASSPQDAETQYF.

Note on this clonotype: Because it lacks the conserved phenylalanine or tryptophan at the end, this CDR3 is likely a read error. The chain uses TRBV6-5 and TRBJ2-1; D gene uncertain. The CDR3 length is 13 residues. Trimming stripped 2 bases from V and 9 bases from J, with 11 bases between. Germline V gene sequence: CDR1 MNHEY, CDR2 SVGAGI. The CDR3 loop is CASSYGPPGEQFL. The CDR3 DNA follows: TGTGCCAGCAGTTACGGCCCGCCCGGTGAGCAGTTCCTC.

This clonotype showed up just a few times. The chain links TRBV6-2 or TRBV6-3 to TRBJ2-1; weak D call: TRBD2 (7 bases). V was clipped by 7 bases and J by 8 bases, with 12 bases between them. The CDR3 spans 12 residues. Germline CDR1 MNHEY, CDR2 SVGEGT. This chain's CDR3 is CASKEGGDEQFF. The CDR3 DNA reads as TGTGCCAGCAAGGAGGGGGGGGATGAGCAGTTCTTC.

Comments on this clonotype: This may stem from a read error, because a much larger clone lies one nucleotide away. In DNA, the CDR3 is TGCAGCATTGGACTAGCGGGCACAGATACGCAGTATTTT. This gives the protein CSIGLAGTDTQYF. J is TRBJ2-3 and V is TRBV29-1; TRBD2 matches at 10 bases. V lost 8 bases, J lost 1 base, and 3 bases stayed unmatched. The V gene's germline CDR1 is SQVTM and CDR2 ANQGSEA. The CDR3 loop spans 13 amino acids.